The rows below give T cell receptor beta chains drawn from one sample of a study of blood T cell repertoires in COVID-19. TCRdb's copy holds only in-frame clones and misses some; the assay was immunoSEQ multiplex PCR. Among more than 95,000 clones listed, over 65% were seen once. Sequencing was carried out using peripheral blood. These receptors all come from a human donor in a cohort sampled during active COVID-19. Both conserved end residues are part of each CDR3. Each record gives: V gene, J gene, D gene, clone size, CDR3 protein, CDR3 DNA. A D gene is named only where the DNA matches it firmly. The size field is filled for only some rows; it gives once, few, many or a size class.

>TRBV5-1|TRBJ2-1|-|once
CASSLGSVQYRDEQFF
TGCGCCAGCAGCTTAGGGAGCGTCCAATATCGCGATGAGCAGTTCTTC
>TRBV11-3|TRBJ2-4|TRBD2|-
CASSRGEGMAKNIQYF
TGTGCCAGCAGCCGGGGGGAGGGTATGGCCAAAAACATTCAGTACTTC
>TRBV5-4|TRBJ2-1|TRBD1|once
CASSLAGTGVNNEQFF
TGTGCCAGCAGCTTGGCGGGGACAGGGGTAAACAATGAGCAGTTCTTC
>TRBV5-1|TRBJ1-4|-|-
CASSRGSATNEKLFF
TGCGCCAGCAGCCGGGGGAGTGCAACTAATGAAAAACTGTTTTTT
>TRBV11-1|TRBJ2-5|TRBD2|-
CASSFTGGAAETQYF
TGTGCCAGCAGCTTCACCGGGGGGGCGGCCGAGACCCAGTACTTC
>TRBV2|TRBJ2-7|-|-
CASSQGGAFSYEQYF
TGTGCCAGCAGTCAGGGAGGAGCCTTCAGCTACGAGCAGTACTTC
>TRBV19|TRBJ2-7|TRBD1|-
CASSVGQGALYEQYF
TGTGCCAGTAGTGTCGGACAGGGGGCCCTCTACGAGCAGTACTTC
>TRBV11-2|TRBJ2-7|TRBD2|-
CASSFTSGGVPYEQYF
TGTGCCAGCAGCTTTACTAGCGGGGGGGTCCCCTACGAGCAGTACTTC
>TRBV11-3|TRBJ1-1|-|-
CASSPSWTDGTEAFF
TGTGCCAGCAGCCCCTCCTGGACAGACGGCACTGAAGCTTTCTTT
>TRBV10-1|TRBJ1-1|TRBD1|-
CASSPDRGNTEAFF
TGCGCCAGCAGTCCCGACAGGGGTAACACTGAAGCTTTCTTT
>TRBV21-1|TRBJ1-6|-|-
CASSRLSTNSPLHF
TGTGCCAGCAGCCGTCTATCTACGAATTCACCCCTCCACTTT
>TRBV7-9|TRBJ2-1|-|-
CASSLSSQNYNEQFF
TGTGCCAGCAGCTTATCGTCACAGAATTACAATGAGCAGTTCTTC
>TRBV3-1/TRBV3-2|TRBJ1-3|-|-
CASSPQGGRRNTIYF
TGTGCCAGCAGCCCTCAGGGCGGGAGGAGAAACACCATATATTTT
>TRBV5-1|TRBJ2-1|TRBD1|-
CASSPRTGGENEQFF
TGCGCCAGCAGCCCGAGGACAGGGGGTGAGAATGAGCAGTTCTTC
>TRBV4-2|TRBJ2-1|TRBD2|once
CASSQYGGGGLEQFF
TGTGCCAGCAGCCAGTATGGCGGGGGGGGTCTTGAGCAGTTCTTC
>TRBV7-3|TRBJ2-7|TRBD1|-
CASSPGQGKSEQYF
TGTGCCAGCAGCCCGGGACAGGGAAAATCCGAGCAGTACTTC
>TRBV9|TRBJ2-3|TRBD2|-
CASSVVGGADTQYF
TGTGCCAGCAGCGTGGTCGGGGGGGCGGATACGCAGTATTTT
>TRBV5-1|TRBJ2-1|TRBD2|-
CASSPRTSGGNNEQFF
TGCGCCAGCAGCCCGAGGACTAGCGGGGGAAACAATGAGCAGTTCTTC
>TRBV19|TRBJ1-1|TRBD1|-
CASSTTGDTEAFF
TGTGCCAGTAGTACTACAGGGGACACTGAAGCTTTCTTT
>TRBV5-1|TRBJ1-4|TRBD1|-
CASSIRDRGSATNEKLFF
TGCGCCAGCAGCATCCGGGACAGGGGATCTGCAACTAATGAAAAACTGTTTTTT
>TRBV5-5|TRBJ2-7|TRBD2|-
CASSVAGGISYEQYF
TGTGCCAGCAGCGTTGCGGGGGGAATCTCCTACGAGCAGTACTTC
>TRBV2|TRBJ1-1|-|-
CASSKNGGRTNTEAFF
TGTGCCAGCAGCAAGAACGGGGGGCGGACGAACACTGAAGCTTTCTTT
>TRBV29-1|TRBJ2-7|TRBD1|-
CSALRDRPSEQYF
TGCAGCGCCCTCCGGGACAGGCCCTCCGAGCAGTACTTC
>TRBV5-6|TRBJ2-7|TRBD1|-
CASSLRLGGPSEQYF
TGTGCCAGCAGCTTGCGTTTAGGGGGCCCCAGCGAGCAGTACTTC
>TRBV19|TRBJ1-2|-|-
CASSIAGQNYGYTF
TGTGCCAGTAGTATAGCCGGACAGAACTATGGCTACACCTTC
>TRBV7-2|TRBJ2-5|TRBD2|-
CASSLARASGQETQYF
TGTGCCAGCAGCTTAGCGCGGGCTAGCGGTCAAGAGACCCAGTACTTC
>TRBV27|TRBJ2-7|TRBD2|-
CASSLAGGLRSYEQYF
TGTGCCAGCAGTCTAGCGGGGGGACTCCGCTCCTACGAGCAGTACTTC
>TRBV7-2|TRBJ2-3|TRBD2|-
CASSLVASGGQRDTQYF
TGTGCCAGCAGCTTAGTGGCTAGCGGGGGTCAACGCGATACGCAGTATTTT
>TRBV5-1|TRBJ2-2|TRBD1|-
CASSTGQENTGELFF
TGCGCCAGCAGCACCGGACAGGAGAACACCGGGGAGCTGTTTTTT
>TRBV28|TRBJ1-5|-|-
CASSPTGQPQHF
TGTGCCAGCTCTCCGACGGGGCAGCCCCAGCATTTT
>TRBV5-8|TRBJ1-3|-|-
CASSLADSRIGNTIYF
TGTGCCAGCAGCTTGGCCGACAGTAGAATCGGAAACACCATATATTTT
>TRBV18|TRBJ2-6|TRBD2|-
CASSLRREGSSGANVLTF
TGTGCCAGCTCACTCCGCAGGGAGGGGTCCTCTGGGGCCAACGTCCTGACTTTC
>TRBV7-6|TRBJ1-5|-|-
CASSLDRSGPQHF
TGTGCCAGCAGCTTAGATCGATCAGGGCCCCAGCATTTT
>TRBV18|TRBJ1-3|-|-
CASSSDRWAGNTIYF
TGTGCCAGCTCATCAGACAGGTGGGCTGGAAACACCATATATTTT
>TRBV25-1|TRBJ1-1|-|-
CASTGGPQEAFF
TGTGCCAGCACGGGGGGACCTCAGGAAGCTTTCTTT
>TRBV5-1|TRBJ1-1|-|-
CASSRRDSTEAFF
TGCGCCAGCAGCAGGAGAGATAGCACTGAAGCTTTCTTT
>TRBV7-2|TRBJ2-1|TRBD1|-
CASSLGGPRGPNEQFF
TGTGCCAGCAGCTTAGGCGGGCCCAGGGGGCCCAATGAGCAGTTCTTC
>TRBV5-6|TRBJ2-1|TRBD1|-
CASSRPGTGKNEQFF
TGTGCCAGCAGCCGCCCCGGGACAGGGAAAAATGAGCAGTTCTTC
>TRBV7-9|TRBJ2-5|-|-
CASSSTRARLAEETQYF
TGTGCCAGCAGCTCTACCCGAGCGAGGCTAGCTGAAGAGACCCAGTACTTC
>TRBV6-2/TRBV6-3|TRBJ2-7|TRBD1|-
CASSDDRDSYEQYF
TGTGCCAGCAGTGACGACAGGGACTCCTACGAGCAGTACTTC
>TRBV5-4|TRBJ2-6|TRBD1|-
CASSRPGQGLSGANVLTF
TGTGCCAGCAGCCGGCCGGGACAGGGACTCTCTGGGGCCAACGTCCTGACTTTC
>TRBV7-9|TRBJ1-4|-|-
CASSLGGRTTNEKLFF
TGTGCCAGCAGCTTAGGGGGCCGGACAACTAATGAAAAACTGTTTTTT
>TRBV7-2|TRBJ1-2|-|-
CASSLGPGASYGYTF
TGTGCCAGCAGTTTGGGGCCAGGGGCGAGCTATGGCTACACCTTC
>TRBV2|TRBJ1-5|-|few
CASRGLRQPQHF
TGTGCCAGCAGGGGACTTAGGCAGCCCCAGCATTTT
>TRBV7-3|TRBJ1-1|TRBD1|-
CASSLDGAGGSWTEAFF
TGTGCCAGCAGCTTAGATGGGGCAGGGGGAAGTTGGACTGAAGCTTTCTTT
>TRBV5-4|TRBJ2-3|-|once
CASSPSTRNTQYF
TGTGCCAGCAGCCCCTCCACTAGGAATACGCAGTATTTT
>TRBV11-2|TRBJ2-7|-|-
CASSLAPPSLRGASYEQYF
TGTGCCAGCAGCTTAGCCCCCCCCTCACTCAGAGGAGCCTCCTACGAGCAGTACTTC
>TRBV5-5|TRBJ2-7|TRBD2|-
CASTPAGFFEQYF
TGTGCCAGCACTCCAGCGGGGTTCTTCGAGCAGTACTTC
>TRBV6-5|TRBJ2-7|-|-
CASSYSGDRRYEQYF
TGTGCCAGCAGTTACTCCGGTGACAGGCGCTACGAGCAGTACTTC